Below are 30 T cell receptor beta chains sequenced from a single sample in a study of blood T cell repertoires in COVID-19. Clones were sequenced by immunoSEQ multiplex PCR, and TCRdb holds only the in-frame ones, with some missing. The sample records around 41,000 clones, about 91% being singletons. The sample comprised peripheral blood. The origin of the receptors is a woman younger than 45 in a cohort sampled during active COVID-19.

V gene TRBV2 combines with J gene TRBJ2-1; 7 positions match TRBD2. The length of the CDR3 is 14 residues. V lost 4 bases and J lost 3; bases outside the gene matches: 3. Germline V CDR1 and CDR2: SNHLY, FYNNEI. DNA for the CDR3: TGTGCCAGCAGTGGACAGCGGGGCTACAATGAGCAGTTCTTC. Translation: CASSGQRGYNEQFF.

This clone was seen once. J is TRBJ1-4 and V is TRBV6-1; D possibly corresponds to TRBD1 (5 bases). The CDR3 runs 15 residues. CDR1 MNHNS and CDR2 SASEGT come from the germline V gene. Trimming shortened V by 1 base and J by 7 bases, and 13 bases separated the two germline ends. The CDR3 spells CASSEGLRGFEKLFF. The CDR3 bases are TGTGCCAGCAGTGAAGGTCTTAGGGGCTTTGAAAAACTGTTTTTT.

V is TRBV4-2 and J is TRBJ2-1, with 9 positions matching TRBD2. The CDR3 runs 15 residues. Trimming at V came to 5 bases and at J to 6 bases, leaving 8 bases not matched to a gene. Germline V gene data show CDR1 as LGHNA and CDR2 as YNFKEQ. DNA for the CDR3: TGTGCCAGCAGCGATAGCGGGAGAGGCGGCAATGAGCAGTTCTTC. Translation gives CASSDSGRGGNEQFF.

The chain is built from TRBV6-5 and TRBJ1-1; 7 bases fit TRBD1. The CDR3 loop spans 14 amino acids. V lost 5 bases to trimming and J lost 5 bases; unmatched junction nucleotides: 8. The V gene's germline CDR1 is MNHEY and CDR2 SVGAGI. CDR3 amino acids: CASSPDRVGTEAFF. For the CDR3, the DNA is TGTGCCAGCAGTCCCGACAGGGTCGGTACTGAAGCTTTCTTT.

The chain carries TRBV11-2 and TRBJ1-6; TRBD1 is a possible D gene (6 bases). Between the trimmed V and J ends, which lost 5 bases and 7 bases, there was a span of 12 bases. CDR1 SGHAT and CDR2 FQNNGV come from the germline V gene. The CDR3 is 14 residues long. The CDR3 DNA follows: TGTGCCAGCAGCGCCGGACAGCACAATTCACCCCTCCACTTT. Amino acids: CASSAGQHNSPLHF. Complete variable domain (other parts from reference TRBV11-2 and TRBJ1-6): EAGVAQSPRYKIIEKRQSVAFWCNPISGHATLYWYQQILGQGPKLLIQFQNNGVVDDSQLPKDRFSAERLKGVDSTLKIQPAKLEDSAVYLCASSAGQHNSPLHFGNGTRLTVT.

This chain connects TRBV7-8 to TRBJ1-4; the match to TRBD1 covers 8 bases. Unmatched junction bases numbered 6, after V lost 2 bases and J lost 13 bases. The CDR3 extends over 13 amino acids. Germline V gene data show CDR1 as SGHVS and CDR2 as FQNEAQ. The CDR3 loop reads CASSLRQGSLLFF. CDR3 nucleotides: TGTGCCAGCAGCTTACGACAGGGGAGCTTACTGTTTTTT.

The chain uses TRBV9 and TRBJ1-1; a possible D gene is TRBD1 (5 bases). Per the germline V gene, CDR1 is SGDLS and CDR2 is YYNGEE. CDR3 length: 14 amino acids. V lost 0 bases and J 5 bases, leaving 11 bases between the germline ends. CDR3 region: CASSVGQGWTEAFF. DNA of the CDR3: TGTGCCAGCAGCGTAGGTCAGGGCTGGACTGAAGCTTTCTTT.

This clone was observed a few times. The V and J genes are TRBV6-1 and TRBJ1-2; D call uncertain. Trimming took 2 bases from V and 7 from J, leaving 14 bases between them. The CDR3 has 14 amino acids. Looked up from germline, CDR1 is MNHNS and CDR2 is SASEGT. The CDR3 loop is CASSEWEGGGGYTF. CDR3 nucleotides: TGTGCCAGCAGTGAATGGGAGGGAGGAGGTGGCTACACCTTC.

The chain couples TRBV7-3 to TRBJ2-1, with TRBD2 identical over 8 bases. The CDR3 has 15 amino acids. Per the germline V gene, CDR1 is SGHTA and CDR2 is FQGTGA. V was clipped by 3 bases and J by 2 bases; unmatched bases: 3. The CDR3 reads CASSLSAGAYNEQFF. Written as DNA, the CDR3 is TGTGCCAGCAGCTTGTCAGCGGGAGCCTACAATGAGCAGTTCTTC.

CDR3 DNA: TGTGCCAGCAGCGTATGGGACTCATACAATGAGCAGTTCTTC. This translates into CASSVWDSYNEQFF. The chain joins TRBV9 to TRBJ2-1; perhaps TRBD2 as D (6 bases). The CDR3 loop spans 14 amino acids. V was cut by 1 base and J by 4 bases, with 9 bases left in between. The germline V gene encodes CDR1 SGDLS and CDR2 YYNGEE.

The J gene is TRBJ2-7, the V gene TRBV29-1, with TRBD1 matching 10 bases. CDR3 length: 15 amino acids. J gave up 5 bases and V 1 base, and 8 bases lay outside the gene matches. Germline CDR1 reads SQVTM; CDR2 reads ANQGSEA. CDR3 residues: CSVEVSGTGADEQYF. The DNA for the CDR3 is TGCAGCGTTGAAGTATCCGGGACAGGGGCGGACGAGCAGTACTTC.

V gene TRBV27 combines with J gene TRBJ2-5, with 10 bases that match TRBD1. The germline V gene has CDR1 MNHEY and CDR2 SMNVEV (reference sequence). The V segment lost 0 bases and the J segment 4 bases; nucleotides outside the gene matches: 2. The CDR3 has 15 amino acids. The CDR3 DNA reads TGTGCCAGCAGTTTATCGACAGGGGGCGGAGAGACCCAGTACTTC. Translation gives CASSLSTGGGETQYF.

V and J are TRBV5-1 and TRBJ2-7; D is possibly TRBD2 (6 bases). The V gene lost 4 bases and the J gene lost 0 bases, with 14 bases spanning the gap. CDR1 and CDR2 from the germline V gene are SGHRS and YFSETQ. The CDR3 has 15 residues. DNA for the CDR3: TGCGCCAGCAGCCGCGGGACGTCTAGCTCCTACGAGCAGTACTTC. This gives the protein CASSRGTSSSYEQYF. Full variable domain (missing parts from reference TRBV5-1 and TRBJ2-7): KAGVTQTPRYLIKTRGQQVTLSCSPISGHRSVSWYQQTPGQGLQFLFEYFSETQRNKGNFPGRFSGRQFSNSRSEMNVSTLELGDSALYLCASSRGTSSSYEQYFGPGTRLTVT.

V is TRBV5-1 and J is TRBJ2-7, with D possibly being TRBD1 (6 bases). Per the germline V gene, CDR1 is SGHRS and CDR2 is YFSETQ. CDR3 length: 14 amino acids. With 2 bases removed from V and 2 bases from J, the gap between germline ends came to 11 bases. CDR3 sequence reads: CASSFQGTTYEQYF. For the CDR3, the DNA is TGCGCCAGCAGCTTCCAGGGGACGACCTACGAGCAGTACTTC.

The sample holds one count of this clone. In DNA, the CDR3 is TGTGCCAGCAGCTTAGTAGGGGTCAATGAGCAGTTCTTC. This translates into CASSLVGVNEQFF. The V call is TRBV7-9, the J call TRBJ2-1; D may be TRBD1 (5 bases). V gave up 1 base and J gave up 6 bases, with 7 bases separating them. Germline CDR1 and CDR2: SEHNR and FQNEAQ (reference sequence). The CDR3 extends over 13 amino acids.

The rearrangement uses TRBV7-9 and TRBJ1-2; the match to TRBD1 covers 8 bases. The germline V gene encodes CDR1 SEHNR and CDR2 FQNEAQ (reference sequence). The CDR3 runs 13 residues. V lost 5 bases to trimming and J lost 6 bases; unmatched junction nucleotides: 5. CDR3 coding DNA: TGTGCCAGCAGCCCGACAGGGGTAAATGGCTACACCTTC. Translated, it gives CASSPTGVNGYTF.

The J gene is TRBJ2-5, the V gene TRBV28; D gene unclear. CDR1 is MDHEN, CDR2 SYDVKM, per germline. CDR3 length: 11 residues. V was pared by 4 bases and J by 5 bases, with 5 bases between. The CDR3 region is CASSSPETQYF. The CDR3 bases are TGTGCCAGCAGTTCCCCGGAGACCCAGTACTTC.

The CDR3 reads CASQGWLAGDEQYF. The CDR3 DNA follows: TGTGCCTCCCAAGGGTGGCTAGCGGGAGACGAGCAGTACTTC. The rearrangement joins TRBV3-1 (or the pseudogene TRBV3-2) to TRBJ2-7; TRBD2 aligns across 10 bases. The trim removed 11 bases at V and 5 bases at J, leaving 12 bases unmatched. The length of the CDR3 is 14 residues. Germline CDR1 is LGHDT and CDR2 is YNNKEL (reference sequence).

V gene TRBV2 combines with J gene TRBJ1-2; D gene unclear. With 7 bases removed from V and 8 bases from J, the gap between germline ends came to 11 bases. CDR1 and CDR2 (germline): SNHLY, FYNNEI. The CDR3 runs to 11 residues. CDR3 sequence reads: CASTRVYGYTF. Here the CDR3 DNA reads TGTGCCAGCACGAGGGTTTACGGCTACACCTTC. Together with reference TRBV2 and TRBJ1-2, the CDR3 gives the full variable domain: EPEVTQTPSHQVTQMGQEVILRCVPISNHLYFYWYRQILGQKVEFLVSFYNNEISEKSEIFDDQFSVERPDGSNFTLKIRSTKLEDSAMYFCASTRVYGYTFGSGTRLTVV.

Of note for this clone: It is unclear where the CDR3 begins or ends on the DNA, so no DNA is shown, and the CDR3 is as TCRdb lists it. V and J are TRBV21-1 and TRBJ2-7; the DNA was not compared with TRBD2, the D call given in the table. TRBV21-1 is described as a pseudogene. The CDR3 has 17 residues if both end residues are counted. This CDR3 reads CASSKVGVGISSYEQYF.

V usage is TRBV19 and J usage is TRBJ1-3, with D maybe TRBD1 (6 bases). CDR3 length equals 16 residues. Germline CDR1 reads LNHDA; CDR2 reads SQIVND (reference sequence). Deletions cut 3 bases from V and 4 bases from J, with 16 bases between. The CDR3 DNA follows: TGTGCCAGTAGTATGCGGACAGATTCGCTAGGAAACACCATATATTTT. Translating gives CASSMRTDSLGNTIYF.

The chain carries TRBV23-1 and TRBJ2-2; possible D gene TRBD1, 6 bases. TRBV23-1 is classed as an ORF, of uncertain function. Trimming shortened V by 2 bases and J by 4 bases, and 11 bases separated the two germline ends. This CDR3 contains 15 residues. The CDR3 nucleotides are TGCGCCAGCAGTCAAATAGCCAGGGGCACCGGGGAGCTGTTTTTT. Amino acids: CASSQIARGTGELFF.

The chain combines TRBV11-2 with TRBJ2-1; 11 nucleotides match TRBD2. Germline V lookup: CDR1 SGHAT, CDR2 FQNNGV. Trimming took 4 bases from V and 3 from J; bases not matched to a gene: 2. CDR3 size: 15 residues. The CDR3 loop is CASSSGLAGYNEQFF. The CDR3 region has the DNA TGTGCCAGCAGCTCTGGACTAGCGGGCTACAATGAGCAGTTCTTC.

The V call is TRBV6-5, the J call TRBJ1-2; 9 bases agree with TRBD1. Germline values: CDR1 MNHEY, CDR2 SVGAGI. The V segment lost 8 bases and the J segment 3 bases; nucleotides outside the gene matches: 10. This CDR3 is built from 15 residues. The CDR3 protein is CASGFQTGGYYGYTF. CDR3 sequence (DNA): TGTGCCAGCGGCTTTCAGACAGGGGGATACTATGGCTACACCTTC.

The J gene is TRBJ2-5, the V gene TRBV6-2 or TRBV6-3, with 9 bases identical to TRBD2. Per the germline V gene, CDR1 is MNHEY and CDR2 is SVGEGT. The CDR3 contains 16 residues. J was trimmed by 2 bases and V by 6 bases; bases with no gene match: 10. CDR3 in amino acids: CASSPWTSVGQETQYF. CDR3 DNA: TGTGCCAGCAGCCCCTGGACTAGCGTTGGACAAGAGACCCAGTACTTC.

This clone was seen just once. The chain combines TRBV19 with TRBJ2-1; TRBD2 agrees at 8 bases. Germline values: CDR1 LNHDA, CDR2 SQIVND (reference sequence). The V gene end was trimmed by 3 bases and the J gene end by 4 bases; junction bases not matched to a gene: 11. This CDR3 contains 17 residues. CDR3 protein: CASSMSSGTLGYNEQFF. The CDR3 region has the DNA TGTGCCAGTAGTATGAGTAGCGGGACCTTGGGGTACAATGAGCAGTTCTTC.

The V gene is TRBV6-5, the J gene TRBJ1-2; D is possibly TRBD1 (6 bases). V lost 6 bases and J lost 4, with 15 bases in between. The germline gives CDR1 MNHEY, CDR2 SVGAGI. This CDR3 contains 14 residues. Here the CDR3 reads CASSGSQGIYGYTF. CDR3 sequence (DNA): TGTGCCAGCAGCGGAAGCCAGGGGATCTATGGCTACACCTTC.

The chain has TRBV19 and TRBJ2-3, with 9 bases aligning to TRBD1. Germline CDR1 and CDR2: LNHDA and SQIVND (reference sequence). V lost 4 bases and J lost 6; bases outside the gene matches: 5. The CDR3 has 14 residues. The DNA for the CDR3 is TGTGCCAGTAGTAGGGACAGGGCGGCGGATACGCAGTATTTT. This encodes CASSRDRAADTQYF.

This sequence joins TRBV3-1 (or the pseudogene TRBV3-2) and TRBJ2-5; 14 nucleotides agree with TRBD2. J gave up 5 bases and V 5 bases, and 10 bases lay outside the gene matches. Germline assignment: CDR1 LGHDT and CDR2 YNNKEL (reference sequence). This CDR3 has 17 amino acids. The CDR3 loop reads CASSLIGTSGSRETQYF. In nucleotides, the CDR3 is TGTGCCAGCAGCTTAATCGGGACTAGCGGGAGCCGGGAGACCCAGTACTTC.

V gene TRBV27 combines with J gene TRBJ2-2, with D possibly being TRBD2 (5 bases). V lost 2 bases, J lost 4 bases, and 17 bases lay in between. This CDR3 contains 17 residues. The germline V gene encodes CDR1 MNHEY and CDR2 SMNVEV (reference sequence). Here the CDR3 DNA reads TGTGCCAGCAGTTTAATCGGGCGGCTAGCAGTCACCGGGGAGCTGTTTTTT. Amino acid sequence: CASSLIGRLAVTGELFF.